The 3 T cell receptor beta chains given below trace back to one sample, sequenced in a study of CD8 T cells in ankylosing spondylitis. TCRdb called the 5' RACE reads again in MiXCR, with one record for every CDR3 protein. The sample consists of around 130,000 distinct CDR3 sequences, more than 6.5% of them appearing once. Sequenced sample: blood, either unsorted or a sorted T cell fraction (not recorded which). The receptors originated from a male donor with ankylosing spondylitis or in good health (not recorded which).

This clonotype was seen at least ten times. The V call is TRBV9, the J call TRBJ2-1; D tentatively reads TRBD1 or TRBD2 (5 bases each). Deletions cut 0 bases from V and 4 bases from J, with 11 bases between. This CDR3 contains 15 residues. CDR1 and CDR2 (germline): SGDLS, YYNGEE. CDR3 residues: CASSVDGAKYNEQFF. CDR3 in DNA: TGTGCCAGCAGCGTAGACGGGGCTAAATACAATGAGCAGTTCTTC.

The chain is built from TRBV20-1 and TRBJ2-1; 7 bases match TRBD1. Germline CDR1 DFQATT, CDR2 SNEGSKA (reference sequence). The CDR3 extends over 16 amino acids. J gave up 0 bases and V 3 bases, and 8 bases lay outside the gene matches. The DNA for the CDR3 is TGCAGTGCTAGTGGTCGACAGGGACCCTCCTACAATGAGCAGTTCTTC. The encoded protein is CSASGRQGPSYNEQFF.

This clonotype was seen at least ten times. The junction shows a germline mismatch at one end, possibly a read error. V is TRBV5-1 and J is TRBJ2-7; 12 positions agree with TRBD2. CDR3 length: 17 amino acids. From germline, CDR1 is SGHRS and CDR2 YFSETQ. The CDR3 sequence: CASSLGDRSTSGGNICF. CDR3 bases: TGCGCCAGCAGCTTGGGTGACAGGTCGACTAGCGGGGGTAACATCTGCTTC.